This record looks at one TCR beta chain sequence and its context. The sample is drawn from a study of T cells expressing NK-cell markers. On the study more broadly: Sorted T-cell subsets CD3+CD56+NKG2C+, CD3+CD56+NKG2C- and CD3+CD56-NKG2C+ were TCR beta-sequenced. Seven sequenced donors out of eight were HCMV-seropositive, one seronegative.

The V gene's germline CDR1 is SGHRS and CDR2 YFSETQ. The CDR3 is 12 residues long. Reanalyzing the 5' RACE reads, TCRdb keeps one entry per CDR3 protein, without DNA. The listing contains roughly 160,000 distinct CDR3 sequences. This chain connects TRBV5-1 to TRBJ2-2. The sequenced sample consisted of blood T cells: a sorted CD56 or NKG2C T cell subset, CD4+ or CD8+ T cells, or bulk PBMC T cells (not recorded which). The source is a woman aged 18 to 75 in good health. The CDR3 loop is CASSLGRRELFF.